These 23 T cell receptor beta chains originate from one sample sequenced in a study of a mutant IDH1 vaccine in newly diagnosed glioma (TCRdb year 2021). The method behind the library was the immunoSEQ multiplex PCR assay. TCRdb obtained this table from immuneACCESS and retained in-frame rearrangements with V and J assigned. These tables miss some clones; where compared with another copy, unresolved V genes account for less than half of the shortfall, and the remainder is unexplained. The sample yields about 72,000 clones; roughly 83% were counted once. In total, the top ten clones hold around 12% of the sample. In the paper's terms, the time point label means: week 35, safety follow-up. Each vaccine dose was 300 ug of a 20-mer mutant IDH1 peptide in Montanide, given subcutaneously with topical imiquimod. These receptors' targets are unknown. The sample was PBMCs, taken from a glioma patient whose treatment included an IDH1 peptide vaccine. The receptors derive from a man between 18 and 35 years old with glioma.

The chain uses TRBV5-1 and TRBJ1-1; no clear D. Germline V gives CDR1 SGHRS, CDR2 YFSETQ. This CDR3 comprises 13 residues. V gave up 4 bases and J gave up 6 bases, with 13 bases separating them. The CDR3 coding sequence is TGCGCCAGCAGCCAAGAAGCGGAGGCTGAAGCTTTCTTT. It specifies CASSQEAEAEAFF.

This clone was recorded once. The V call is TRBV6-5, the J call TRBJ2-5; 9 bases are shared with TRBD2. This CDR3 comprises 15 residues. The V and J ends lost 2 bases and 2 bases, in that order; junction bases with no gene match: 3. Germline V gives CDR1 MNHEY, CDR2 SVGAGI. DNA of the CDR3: TGTGCCAGCAGTTACCTGGCGGGAGGGCAAGAGACCCAGTACTTC. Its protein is CASSYLAGGQETQYF.

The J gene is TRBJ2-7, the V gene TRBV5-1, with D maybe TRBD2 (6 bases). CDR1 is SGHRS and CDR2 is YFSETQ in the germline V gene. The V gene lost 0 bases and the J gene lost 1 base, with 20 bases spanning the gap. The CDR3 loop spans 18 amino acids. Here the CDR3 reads CASSLEGGTHLLSYEQYF. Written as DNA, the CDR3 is TGCGCCAGCAGCTTGGAGGGCGGGACGCACCTGCTTTCCTACGAGCAGTACTTC.

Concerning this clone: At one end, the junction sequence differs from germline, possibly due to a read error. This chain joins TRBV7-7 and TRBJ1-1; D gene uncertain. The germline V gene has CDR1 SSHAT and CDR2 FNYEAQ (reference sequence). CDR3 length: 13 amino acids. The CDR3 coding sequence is TGTGCTAGCAGCTTCGGCCTGAACACTGAAGCTTTCTTT. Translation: CASSFGLNTEAFF.

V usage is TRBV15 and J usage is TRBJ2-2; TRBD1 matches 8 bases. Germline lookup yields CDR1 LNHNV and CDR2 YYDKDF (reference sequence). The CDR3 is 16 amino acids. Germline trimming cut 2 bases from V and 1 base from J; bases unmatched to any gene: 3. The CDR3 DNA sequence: TGTGCCACCAGCAGACTCGGGACAGGGAACACCGGGGAGCTGTTTTTT. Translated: CATSRLGTGNTGELFF.

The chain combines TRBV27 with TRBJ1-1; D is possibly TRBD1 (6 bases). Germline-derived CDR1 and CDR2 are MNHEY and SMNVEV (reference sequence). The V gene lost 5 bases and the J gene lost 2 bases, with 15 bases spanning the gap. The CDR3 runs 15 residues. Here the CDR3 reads CASSRVRTANTEAFF. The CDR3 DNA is TGTGCCAGCAGTAGGGTCCGGACAGCAAACACTGAAGCTTTCTTT.

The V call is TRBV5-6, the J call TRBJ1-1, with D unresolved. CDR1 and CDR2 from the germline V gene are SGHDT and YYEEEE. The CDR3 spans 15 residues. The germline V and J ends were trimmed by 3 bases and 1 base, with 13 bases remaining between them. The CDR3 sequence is CASSYVSRGNTEAFF. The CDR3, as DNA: TGTGCCAGCAGCTATGTCAGTCGGGGGAACACTGAAGCTTTCTTT.

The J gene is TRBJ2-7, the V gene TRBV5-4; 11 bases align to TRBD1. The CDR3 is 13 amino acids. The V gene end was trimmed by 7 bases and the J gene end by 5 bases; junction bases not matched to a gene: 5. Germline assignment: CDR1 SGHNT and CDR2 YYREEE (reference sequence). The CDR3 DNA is TGTGCCAGCTCCTGGGACAGGGGGGACGAGCAGTACTTC. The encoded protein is CASSWDRGDEQYF.

The CDR3 reads CASSRVGGDYGYTF. CDR3 sequence (DNA): TGCGCCAGCAGCCGGGTCGGGGGCGACTATGGCTACACCTTC. The rearrangement links TRBV4-1 to TRBJ1-2; D perhaps matches TRBD1 (6 bases). Germline V gene data show CDR1 as MGHRA and CDR2 as YSYEKL. The CDR3 consists of 14 residues. V shed 4 bases and J shed 3 bases, with 12 bases lying between them.

DNA for the CDR3: TGTGCCAGCAGCCCCATAACCTATGGCTACACCTTC. Amino acids: CASSPITYGYTF. This chain links TRBV9 with TRBJ1-2; no reliable D call. The V and J ends lost 4 bases and 4 bases respectively, with 8 bases between them. This CDR3 region has 12 residues. CDR1 is SGDLS, CDR2 YYNGEE, per germline.

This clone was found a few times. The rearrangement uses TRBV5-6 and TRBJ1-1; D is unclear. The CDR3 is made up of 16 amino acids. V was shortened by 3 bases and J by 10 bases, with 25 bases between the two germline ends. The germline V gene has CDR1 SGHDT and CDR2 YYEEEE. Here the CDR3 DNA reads TGTGCCAGCAGCTCGAGTTTGCGGAGGATTCAGGAGGGAGCTTTCTTT. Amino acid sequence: CASSSSLRRIQEGAFF.

CDR3 sequence reads: CSVFGLAGGGEQFF. The CDR3 DNA reads TGCAGCGTCTTTGGACTAGCGGGGGGGGGCGAGCAGTTCTTC. This rearrangement joins TRBV29-1 to TRBJ2-1, with 15 bases that match TRBD2. The CDR3 extends over 14 amino acids. CDR1 SQVTM and CDR2 ANQGSEA come from the germline V gene. Germline trimming cut 6 bases from V and 10 bases from J; bases unmatched to any gene: 7.

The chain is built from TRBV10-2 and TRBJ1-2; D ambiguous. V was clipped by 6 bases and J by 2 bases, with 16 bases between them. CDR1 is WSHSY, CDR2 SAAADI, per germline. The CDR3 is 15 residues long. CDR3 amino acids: CASSPVTDLNYGYTF. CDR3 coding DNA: TGCGCCAGCAGCCCTGTTACGGATCTGAACTATGGCTACACCTTC.

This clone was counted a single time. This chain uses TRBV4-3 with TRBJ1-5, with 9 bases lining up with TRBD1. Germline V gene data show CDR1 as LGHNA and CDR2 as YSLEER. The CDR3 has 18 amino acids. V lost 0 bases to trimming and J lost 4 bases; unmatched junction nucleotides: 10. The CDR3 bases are TGCGCCAGCAGCCAAGATTTTGCGAACAGGGGGCTAAATCAGCCCCAGCATTTT. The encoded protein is CASSQDFANRGLNQPQHF.

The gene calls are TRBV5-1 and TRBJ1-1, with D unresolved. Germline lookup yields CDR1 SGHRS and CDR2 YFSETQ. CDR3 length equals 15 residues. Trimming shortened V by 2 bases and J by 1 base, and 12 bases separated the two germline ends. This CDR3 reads CASSFRAISNTEAFF. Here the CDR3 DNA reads TGCGCCAGCAGCTTTAGAGCCATCTCGAACACTGAAGCTTTCTTT.

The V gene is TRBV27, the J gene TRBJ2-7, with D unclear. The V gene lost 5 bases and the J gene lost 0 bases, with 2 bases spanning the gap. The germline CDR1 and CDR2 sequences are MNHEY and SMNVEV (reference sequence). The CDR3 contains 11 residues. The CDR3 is CASSHSYEQYF. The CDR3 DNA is TGTGCCAGCAGTCACTCCTACGAGCAGTACTTC.

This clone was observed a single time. The CDR3 loop reads CASSIQGPGANVLTF. CDR3 DNA: TGTGCCAGCAGCATACAGGGTCCTGGGGCCAACGTCCTGACTTTC. The chain recombines TRBV13 with TRBJ2-6, with D tentatively TRBD1 (6 bases). The length of the CDR3 is 15 residues. The germline V gene has CDR1 PRHDT and CDR2 FYEKMQ (reference sequence). V gave up 5 bases and J gave up 2 bases, with 10 bases separating them.

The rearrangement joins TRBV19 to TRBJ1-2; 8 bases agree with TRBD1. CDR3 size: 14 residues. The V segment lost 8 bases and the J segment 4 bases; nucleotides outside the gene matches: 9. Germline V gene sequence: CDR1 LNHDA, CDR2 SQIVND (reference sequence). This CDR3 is CASGDRDRPYGYTF. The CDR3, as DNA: TGTGCCAGTGGGGACCGGGACAGGCCCTATGGCTACACCTTC.

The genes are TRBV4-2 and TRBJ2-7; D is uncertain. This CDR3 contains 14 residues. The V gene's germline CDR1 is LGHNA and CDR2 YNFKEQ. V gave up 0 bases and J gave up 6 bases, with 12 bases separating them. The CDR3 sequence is CASSQEIDQSEQYF. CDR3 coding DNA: TGTGCCAGCAGCCAAGAGATAGATCAGTCCGAGCAGTACTTC.

CDR3 residues: CASSLQGAIGNTEAFF. The CDR3 nucleotides are TGTGCCAGCTCACTTCAGGGGGCTATCGGGAACACTGAAGCTTTCTTT. The chain is built from TRBV18 and TRBJ1-1, with 8 positions matching TRBD1. The CDR3 spans 16 residues. Trimming at V came to 4 bases and at J to 1 base, leaving 8 bases not matched to a gene. Germline lookup yields CDR1 KGHSH and CDR2 LQKENI.

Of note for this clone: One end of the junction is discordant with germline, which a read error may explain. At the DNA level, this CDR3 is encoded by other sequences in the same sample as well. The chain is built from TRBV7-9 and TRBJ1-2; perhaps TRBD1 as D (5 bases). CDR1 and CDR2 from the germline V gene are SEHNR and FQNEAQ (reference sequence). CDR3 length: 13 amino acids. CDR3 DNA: TGTGCCAGCAGTTTAGTCGGGGGCTATGGCTACACCTTC. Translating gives CASSLVGGYGYTF.

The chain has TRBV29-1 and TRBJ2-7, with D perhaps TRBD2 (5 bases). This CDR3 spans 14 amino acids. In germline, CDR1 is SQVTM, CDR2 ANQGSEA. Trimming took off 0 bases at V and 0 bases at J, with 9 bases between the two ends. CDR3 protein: CSVEETRDSYEQYF. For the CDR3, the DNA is TGCAGCGTTGAAGAGACCCGGGACTCCTACGAGCAGTACTTC.

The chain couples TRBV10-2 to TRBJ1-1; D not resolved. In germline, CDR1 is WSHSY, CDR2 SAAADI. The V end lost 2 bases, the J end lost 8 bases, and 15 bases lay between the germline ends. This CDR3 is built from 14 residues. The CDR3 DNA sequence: TGCGCCAGCAGTGAGATCCGGGGTCGAGGGGAAGCTTTCTTT. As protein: CASSEIRGRGEAFF.